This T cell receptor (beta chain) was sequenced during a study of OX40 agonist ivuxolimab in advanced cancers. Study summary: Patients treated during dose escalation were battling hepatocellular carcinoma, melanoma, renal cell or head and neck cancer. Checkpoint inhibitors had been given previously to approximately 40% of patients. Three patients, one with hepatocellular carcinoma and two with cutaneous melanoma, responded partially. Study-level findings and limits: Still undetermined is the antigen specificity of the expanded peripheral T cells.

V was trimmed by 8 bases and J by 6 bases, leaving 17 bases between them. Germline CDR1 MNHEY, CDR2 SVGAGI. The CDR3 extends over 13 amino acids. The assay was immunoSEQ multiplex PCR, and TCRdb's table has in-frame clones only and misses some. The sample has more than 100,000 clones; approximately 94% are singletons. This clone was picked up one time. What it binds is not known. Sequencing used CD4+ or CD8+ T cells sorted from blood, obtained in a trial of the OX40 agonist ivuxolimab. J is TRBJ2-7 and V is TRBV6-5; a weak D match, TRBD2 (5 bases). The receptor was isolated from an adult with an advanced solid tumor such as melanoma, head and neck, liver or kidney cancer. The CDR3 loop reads CASGRGKAREQYF. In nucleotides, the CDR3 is TGTGCCAGCGGGAGAGGGAAGGCCCGCGAGCAGTACTTC.